This T cell receptor beta chain derives from a study of radiation and T cells in renal cell carcinoma. Time point: blood 2 weeks post-SBRT. Indicated treatment: 15 Gy SBRT to primary tumor, nephrectomy 4 weeks later. Germline loops: CDR1 MNHNS, CDR2 SASEGT. The CDR3 runs 17 residues. Between the trimmed V and J ends, which lost 0 bases and 0 bases, there was a span of 9 bases. Measured with immunoSEQ multiplex PCR; TCRdb has only the in-frame clones, and not every one. The sample records around 70,000 clones, 82% being singletons. The sample consisted of blood, taken from a patient whose treatment included radiotherapy and nephrectomy. The chain links TRBV6-1 to TRBJ2-6; no firm D call. The receptor comes from a man aged 60-69 years with renal cell carcinoma. The CDR3 loop reads CASSEAVWGSGANVLTF. CDR3 sequence (DNA): TGTGCCAGCAGTGAAGCGGTCTGGGGCTCTGGGGCCAACGTCCTGACTTTC.